This TCR beta chain stems from a study of shared clonotypes between healthy human individuals. Study context: The plates for each donor numbered three CD4 naive, three CD4 memory, two CD8 naive and one CD8 memory.

Regarding the study as a whole: A handful of donors held about 5.1% of naive CD4 clonotypes in common.

Using immunoSEQ multiplex PCR, the repertoire was profiled, and TCRdb retains in-frame clones only, with some absent. The data hold 550,000 to 750,000 clones, with less than 97% observed a single time. On this clone itself: The antigen remains unidentified.

The naive CD8 fraction comprised CD45RO-negative cells positively selected for CCR7 and excluded terminally differentiated effector memory CD45RA+ cells. Among the donors, all were Caucasian adults who lived in Nashville, Tennessee. This CDR3 is built from 12 residues. CDR1 is MNHNS, CDR2 SASEGT, per germline. The V end lost 5 bases, the J end lost 4 bases, and 9 bases lay between the germline ends. J is TRBJ2-7 and V is TRBV6-1, with D possibly TRBD1 on 5 matching bases. The source of this sequence is a woman aged 25 to 45 in good health. The specimen sequenced was naive CD8+ T cells sorted from blood. CDR3 sequence reads: CASSYTGYEQYF. As DNA, the CDR3 is TGTGCCAGCAGTTATACAGGATACGAGCAGTACTTC.